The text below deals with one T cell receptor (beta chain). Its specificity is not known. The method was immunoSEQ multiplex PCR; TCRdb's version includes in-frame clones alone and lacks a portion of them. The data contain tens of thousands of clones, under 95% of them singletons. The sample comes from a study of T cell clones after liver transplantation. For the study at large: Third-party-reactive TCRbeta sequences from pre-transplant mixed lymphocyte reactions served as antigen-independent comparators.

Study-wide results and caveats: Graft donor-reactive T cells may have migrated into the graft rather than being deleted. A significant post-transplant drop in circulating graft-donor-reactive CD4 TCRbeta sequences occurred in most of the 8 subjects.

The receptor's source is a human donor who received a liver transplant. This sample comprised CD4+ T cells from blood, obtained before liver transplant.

The CDR3 here is CAWSVKGAENIQYF. The DNA of the CDR3 is TGTGCCTGGAGTGTAAAGGGGGCTGAAAACATTCAGTACTTC. V and J are TRBV30 and TRBJ2-4, with 7 nucleotides matching TRBD1. This CDR3 contains 14 residues. CDR1 is GTSNPN, CDR2 SVGIG, per germline (reference sequence). V gave up 0 bases and J gave up 5 bases; unmatched junction bases: 4.